The 10 T cell receptor beta chains below all came from one sample that was sequenced in a study of regulatory T cells in long-lasting Graves disease. As to time point: newly diagnosed GD, antithyroid drugs for less than 3 months. TCR sequences were obtained from RNA taken from PBMCs. Construction of TCR beta libraries relied on iRepertoire HTBI primers and on Arm-PCR targeting CDR3 regions. TCRdb itself ran the multiplex PCR reads through MiXCR, one entry per CDR3 protein. The table records fewer than 650,000 distinct CDR3 sequences, 15% to 20% of them present only once. This sample also appeared in a second study, on T cells in Graves' hyperthyroidism and ophthalmopathy.

The material sequenced was peripheral blood mononuclear cells (PBMCs), taken at new diagnosis, from a patient treated with antithyroid drugs. The receptors originated from a woman in her 30s with Graves disease.

The rearrangement links TRBV7-2 to TRBJ2-3, with D perhaps matching TRBD2 (8 bases). Trimming cost V 7 bases and J 1 base, with 36 bases left between them. The CDR3 length is 22 residues. Germline CDR1 reads SGHTA; CDR2 reads FQGNSA. CDR3 nucleotides: TGTGCCAGCACCCTCTCCCCCACCCCACTAGCGGCAGTCAGGGGGGGCACAGATACGCAGTATTTT. This sequence encodes CASTLSPTPLAAVRGGTDTQYF.

This clonotype was detected ten times or more. V usage is TRBV29-1 and J usage is TRBJ1-2; unclear D gene. The ends were cut back, 7 bases at V and 2 bases at J, with 11 bases in the middle. Looked up from germline, CDR1 is SQVTM and CDR2 is ANQGSEA. This CDR3 has 12 amino acids. CDR3 residues: CSDLTPNYGYTF. CDR3 DNA sequence: TGCAGCGATTTGACTCCGAACTATGGCTACACCTTC.

This clonotype was counted only a few times. The chain uses TRBV10-3 and TRBJ2-1; maybe TRBD2 (6 bases). The germline V gene has CDR1 ENHRY and CDR2 SYGVKD. CDR3 length equals 12 residues. The V end was cut by 3 bases, the J end by 13 bases, with 13 bases between. The CDR3 reads CAISDPPGTQFF. The CDR3 nucleotides are TGTGCCATCAGTGACCCCCCGGGGACTCAGTTCTTC.

This clonotype was counted at least ten times. The rearrangement joins TRBV28 to TRBJ2-7, with 8 bases matching TRBD1. This CDR3 has 15 amino acids. With 6 bases clipped from V and 4 bases from J, the junction kept 11 bases outside the gene matches. CDR1 MDHEN and CDR2 SYDVKM come from the germline V gene. DNA for the CDR3: TGTGCCAGCAGGCTGCCTGGACAGGGATTTTACGAGCAGTACTTC. It translates to CASRLPGQGFYEQYF.

This clonotype has a count of ten or more. This chain connects TRBV30 to TRBJ1-2; D unclear. The germline V and J ends were trimmed by 2 bases and 8 bases, with 9 bases remaining between them. Germline CDR1 and CDR2: GTSNPN and SVGIG (reference sequence). This CDR3 has 11 amino acids. As DNA, the CDR3 is TGTGCCTGGAGTCCCTCGAGCGGCTACACCTTC. Protein: CAWSPSSGYTF.

Concerning this clonotype: Lacking the conserved final phenylalanine or tryptophan, this CDR3 likely reflects a read error. V gene TRBV19 combines with J gene TRBJ2-1; 15 bases map to TRBD2. Germline values: CDR1 LNHDA, CDR2 SQIVND (reference sequence). V was clipped by 8 bases and J by 9 bases; unmatched bases: 8. The CDR3 is 15 amino acids. The CDR3 region is CASSSGTSGRFEQFS. Written as DNA, the CDR3 is TGTGCCAGTTCTTCCGGGACTAGCGGGAGGTTTGAGCAGTTCTCC.

The sample holds many counts of this clonotype. The chain links TRBV5-1 to TRBJ1-1, with TRBD1 identical over 8 bases. Germline V gives CDR1 SGHRS, CDR2 YFSETQ. V lost 2 bases to trimming and J lost 0 bases; unmatched junction nucleotides: 9. This CDR3 spans 17 amino acids. CDR3 region: CASSFAGTGALNTEAFF. CDR3 nucleotide sequence: TGCGCCAGCAGCTTCGCGGGGACAGGCGCCTTGAACACTGAAGCTTTCTTT.

The CDR3 coding sequence is TGTGCCAGCTCAAACACAGAACTCTACGAGCAGTACTTC. Translated, it gives CASSNTELYEQYF. V and J are TRBV18 and TRBJ2-7; D remains unclear. The germline CDR1 and CDR2 sequences are KGHSH and LQKENI. The CDR3 spans 13 residues. The V and J ends lost 5 bases and 3 bases respectively, with 11 bases between them.

This clonotype was seen many times. The chain joins TRBV4-1 to TRBJ1-4; 9 nucleotides agree with TRBD1. With V trimmed by 3 bases and J by 7 bases, 6 bases remained unmatched. CDR3 length: 15 residues. The germline V gene encodes CDR1 MGHRA and CDR2 YSYEKL. CDR3 in DNA: TGCGCCAGCAGCCAGCGGACAGGGGACGGTGAAAAACTGTTTTTT. This codes for CASSQRTGDGEKLFF.

This clonotype appeared a few times. The J gene is TRBJ2-3, the V gene TRBV6-1, with TRBD1 as a possible D gene (6 bases). This CDR3 comprises 16 residues. The germline V gene has CDR1 MNHNS and CDR2 SASEGT. Trimming took off 4 bases at V and 4 bases at J, with 18 bases between the two ends. The DNA for the CDR3 is TGTGCCAGCAGTGGTGGAGTGGGGGCGCGTGCAGATACGCAGTATTTT. It yields the protein CASSGGVGARADTQYF.